The 24 T cell receptor beta chains below were found in one sample sequenced in a study of CD8+ T cells in alopecia areata. TCR sequencing used cDNA made by reverse transcription of extracted RNA. Libraries were prepared by immunoSEQ multiplex PCR; TCRdb keeps only in-frame clonotypes and omits some of them. The sample lists about 190,000 clones; 64% were seen once. The sample's treatment: oral pan-JAK inhibitor, 5-10 mg twice daily. The sample here was CD4+ T cells sorted from blood, taken at week 4, from a patient treated with tofacitinib. All receptors derive from a human donor with alopecia areata.

The chain is built from TRBV30 and TRBJ1-2; D gene unclear. The germline gives CDR1 GTSNPN, CDR2 SVGIG (reference sequence). Trimming shortened V by 4 bases and J by 3 bases, and 12 bases separated the two germline ends. The length of the CDR3 is 13 residues. This CDR3 is CAWTGSGHYGYTF. Here the CDR3 DNA reads TGTGCCTGGACGGGCAGTGGACACTATGGCTACACCTTC.

This clone was observed a handful of times. The gene calls are TRBV29-1 and TRBJ1-1, with D maybe TRBD1 (6 bases). V was trimmed by 5 bases and J by 4 bases, leaving 14 bases between them. Germline V gives CDR1 SQVTM, CDR2 ANQGSEA. The CDR3 contains 13 residues. Here the CDR3 reads CSVHRDVGTEAFF. The CDR3 nucleotides read TGCAGCGTTCACAGGGACGTGGGCACTGAAGCTTTCTTT.

CDR3 amino acids: CAWSNGNTIYF. The CDR3 bases are TGTGCCTGGAGCAATGGAAACACCATATATTTT. The chain combines TRBV30 with TRBJ1-3; D not resolved. CDR3 length: 11 residues. From germline, CDR1 is GTSNPN and CDR2 SVGIG (reference sequence). Trimming stripped 3 bases from V and 3 bases from J, with 3 bases between.

V gene TRBV30 combines with J gene TRBJ1-1, with 7 bases fitting TRBD1. Germline V gene lookup returns CDR1 GTSNPN and CDR2 SVGIG (reference sequence). This CDR3 comprises 13 residues. V gave up 1 base and J gave up 5 bases; unmatched junction bases: 4. CDR3 sequence (DNA): TGTGCCTGGAGTGCCACAGGGGTAACTGAAGCTTTCTTT. This encodes CAWSATGVTEAFF.

The rearrangement links TRBV7-2 to TRBJ1-6; 9 bases are a match to TRBD1. V lost 2 bases, J lost 10 bases, and 6 bases stayed unmatched. There are 15 residues in the CDR3. Looked up from germline, CDR1 is SGHTA and CDR2 is FQGNSA. CDR3 coding DNA: TGTGCCAGCAGCTTAACCGGGACAGGGAACTCACCCCTCCACTTT. This codes for CASSLTGTGNSPLHF.

The rearrangement joins TRBV7-2 to TRBJ1-6; D possibly corresponds to TRBD1 (6 bases). This CDR3 region has 15 residues. Germline V gene data show CDR1 as SGHTA and CDR2 as FQGNSA. V lost 3 bases and J lost 3, with 9 bases in between. This chain's CDR3 is CASSLGALYNSPLHF. The CDR3 DNA reads TGTGCCAGCAGCTTGGGGGCCCTCTATAATTCACCCCTCCACTTT.

V gene TRBV30 combines with J gene TRBJ2-5; D gene uncertain. CDR1 is GTSNPN and CDR2 is SVGIG in the germline V gene (reference sequence). The V end lost 5 bases, the J end lost 1 base, and 8 bases lay between the germline ends. The CDR3 totals 12 residues. The CDR3 DNA reads as TGTGCCTGGTCACCGTTCCAAGAGACCCAGTACTTC. Its translation is CAWSPFQETQYF.

This chain joins TRBV6-6 and TRBJ1-2; 9 nucleotides agree with TRBD1. The CDR3 is made up of 13 amino acids. Germline loops: CDR1 MNHNY, CDR2 SVGAGI (reference sequence). The junction had 1 base not matched to a gene; V was cut back by 2 bases and J by 6 bases. The CDR3 is CASSYGQGNGYTF. The CDR3 DNA follows: TGTGCCAGCAGTTACGGACAGGGGAATGGCTACACCTTC.

The chain combines TRBV2 with TRBJ2-5; D ambiguous. V was cut by 8 bases and J by 1 base, with 5 bases left in between. The germline V gene has CDR1 SNHLY and CDR2 FYNNEI. CDR3 size: 11 residues. CDR3 residues: CASDPQETQYF. For the CDR3, the DNA is TGTGCCAGCGATCCCCAAGAGACCCAGTACTTC.

This clone has only one observation. The CDR3 region is CASSEGTEMIYEQYF. In DNA, the CDR3 is TGTGCCAGCAGTGAAGGGACAGAAATGATCTACGAGCAGTACTTC. V and J are TRBV2 and TRBJ2-7, with a tentative D call TRBD1 (6 bases). CDR3 size: 15 residues. Trimming stripped 1 base from V and 3 bases from J, with 13 bases between. Germline V gene lookup returns CDR1 SNHLY and CDR2 FYNNEI.

The chain recombines TRBV29-1 with TRBJ1-5, with TRBD1 matching 7 bases. Germline lookup yields CDR1 SQVTM and CDR2 ANQGSEA. The CDR3 spans 14 residues. The trim removed 5 bases at V and 2 bases at J, leaving 6 bases unmatched. In DNA, the CDR3 is TGCAGCGTTTCGACAGGGAAGCGCAATCAGCCCCAGCATTTT. It is translated as CSVSTGKRNQPQHF.

This clone has only a few counts. CDR3 nucleotides: TGTGCCAGCAGTTCTCCTAGCGGGGGGGCACAAGAGACCCAGTACTTC. This codes for CASSSPSGGAQETQYF. The rearrangement uses TRBV2 and TRBJ2-5, with 12 bases matching TRBD2. The CDR3 sequence is 16 residues long. CDR1 is SNHLY, CDR2 FYNNEI, per germline. V lost 5 bases to trimming and J lost 2 bases; unmatched junction nucleotides: 6.

J is TRBJ2-3 and V is TRBV7-3; 8 bases agree with TRBD1. Germline CDR1 is SGHTA and CDR2 is FQGTGA. The CDR3 runs to 15 residues. V gave up 5 bases and J gave up 4 bases; unmatched junction bases: 8. CDR3 in amino acids: CASSRQGARADTQYF. The CDR3 DNA reads TGTGCCAGCAGCCGGCAGGGGGCTAGGGCAGATACGCAGTATTTT.

This clone has more than one count but fewer than ten. This rearrangement joins TRBV18 to TRBJ1-6; D not certain. This CDR3 has 15 residues. The ends were cut back, 4 bases at V and 7 bases at J, with 14 bases in the middle. CDR1 is KGHSH, CDR2 LQKENI, per germline. The CDR3 loop is CASSLRRIPNSPLHF. The CDR3, as DNA: TGTGCCAGCTCACTTAGACGGATACCCAATTCACCCCTCCACTTT. The whole variable domain, remainder taken from reference TRBV18 and TRBJ1-6, is NAGVMQNPRHLVRRRGQEARLRCSPMKGHSHVYWYRQLPEEGLKFMVYLQKENIIDESGMPKERFSAEFPKEGPSILRIQQVVRGDSAAYFCASSLRRIPNSPLHFGNGTRLTVT.

The chain employs TRBV21-1 and TRBJ2-7. TRBV21-1 is shown as a pseudogene. The CDR3 runs 16 residues. The CDR3 loop reads CASSKEAPLASYEQYF. Written as DNA, the CDR3 is TGTGCCAGCAGCAAAGAGGCCCCGCTTGCCTCCTACGAGCAGTACTTC.

V gene TRBV7-2 combines with J gene TRBJ2-5, with D perhaps TRBD2 (6 bases). Germline V gene lookup returns CDR1 SGHTA and CDR2 FQGNSA. The CDR3 totals 13 residues. Trimming removed 3 bases at V and 5 bases at J, with 10 bases between. The CDR3 spells CASSFYRGETQYF. CDR3 nucleotides: TGTGCCAGCAGCTTTTACCGGGGGGAGACCCAGTACTTC.

The chain carries TRBV18 and TRBJ1-2, with TRBD1 as a possible D gene (5 bases). The length of the CDR3 is 12 residues. Trimming shortened V by 5 bases and J by 5 bases, and 9 bases separated the two germline ends. Germline values: CDR1 KGHSH, CDR2 LQKENI. In DNA, the CDR3 is TGTGCCAGCTCATCAGGGCCTTATGGCTACACCTTC. Residues: CASSSGPYGYTF.

The chain is built from TRBV29-1 and TRBJ2-3; no reliable D call. The CDR3 covers 12 residues. Trimming pared 2 bases from V and 1 base from J, leaving 4 bases between. CDR1 is SQVTM, CDR2 ANQGSEA, per germline. The CDR3 bases are TGCAGCGTTGAACAGGGCACAGATACGCAGTATTTT. This translates into CSVEQGTDTQYF.

This clone was observed a few times. The CDR3 spells CASSESGVYYGYTF. The CDR3 nucleotides read TGTGCCAGCAGTGAATCTGGAGTCTACTATGGCTACACCTTC. The V and J genes are TRBV2 and TRBJ1-2; unclear D gene. The CDR3 loop spans 14 amino acids. In germline, CDR1 is SNHLY, CDR2 FYNNEI. V was cut by 2 bases and J by 3 bases, with 10 bases left in between.

The V call is TRBV14, the J call TRBJ1-1; a weak D match, TRBD1 (5 bases). Trimming removed 4 bases from V and 2 bases from J, with 8 bases in between. This CDR3 contains 13 residues. Germline assignment: CDR1 SGHDN and CDR2 FVKESK. The DNA for the CDR3 is TGTGCCAGCAGCCGACAGTATAACACTGAAGCTTTCTTT. Protein: CASSRQYNTEAFF.

The chain has TRBV7-2 and TRBJ1-5; D unclear. The CDR3 is 17 amino acids. With 1 base removed from V and 0 bases from J, the gap between germline ends came to 13 bases. Germline CDR1 SGHTA, CDR2 FQGNSA. The CDR3 protein is CASSLDVRRNSNQPQHF. The DNA of the CDR3 is TGTGCCAGCAGCTTAGATGTCAGGAGGAATAGCAATCAGCCCCAGCATTTT.

The genes are TRBV7-3 and TRBJ1-1, with TRBD1 matching 7 bases. The CDR3 consists of 14 residues. CDR1 and CDR2 (germline): SGHTA, FQGTGA. V lost 2 bases to trimming and J lost 3 bases; unmatched junction nucleotides: 3. The CDR3 sequence: CASSLAQGHTEAFF. Here the CDR3 DNA reads TGTGCCAGCAGCTTAGCACAGGGGCACACTGAAGCTTTCTTT.

The CDR3 sequence: CASSVELAGGELFF. Here the CDR3 DNA reads TGTGCCAGCAGCGTAGAACTAGCCGGCGGGGAGCTGTTTTTT. This sequence joins TRBV9 and TRBJ2-2; maybe TRBD2 (6 bases). Deletions cut 0 bases from V and 7 bases from J, with 10 bases between. The CDR3 sequence is 14 residues long. Germline-derived CDR1 and CDR2 are SGDLS and YYNGEE.

V gene TRBV7-2 combines with J gene TRBJ1-1, with 8 bases matching TRBD1. The J segment lost 1 base and the V segment lost 4 bases, leaving 5 bases of the junction unmatched. Per germline, CDR1 SGHTA and CDR2 FQGNSA. CDR3 size: 15 residues. DNA of the CDR3: TGTGCCAGCAGCTCAAGGACAGGGTGGAACACTGAAGCTTTCTTT. Encoded protein: CASSSRTGWNTEAFF.